This entry describes one T cell receptor (beta chain). This CDR3 is 15 amino acids long. The ends lost 8 bases at V and 2 bases at J; junction bases unmatched: 5. Germline lookup yields CDR1 MNHNS and CDR2 SASEGT. Here immunoSEQ multiplex PCR was the method, and the copy in TCRdb shows in-frame clones only, minus some. The sample includes 45,000 to 70,000 clones, 65% to 90% of them seen just once. This entry belongs to a study of PD-L1 blockade in urothelial cancer. The time point: pretreatment peripheral blood. This receptor was identified in a man between 65 and 80 years old with urothelial cancer. This specimen consisted of PBMCs, obtained around atezolizumab (anti-PD-L1) treatment. The V call is TRBV6-1, the J call TRBJ1-5; 11 bases match TRBD1. DNA of the CDR3: TGTGCCAGCGGCGGGACAGGGGGAGGCAATCAGCCCCAGCATTTT. Encoded protein: CASGGTGGGNQPQHF.